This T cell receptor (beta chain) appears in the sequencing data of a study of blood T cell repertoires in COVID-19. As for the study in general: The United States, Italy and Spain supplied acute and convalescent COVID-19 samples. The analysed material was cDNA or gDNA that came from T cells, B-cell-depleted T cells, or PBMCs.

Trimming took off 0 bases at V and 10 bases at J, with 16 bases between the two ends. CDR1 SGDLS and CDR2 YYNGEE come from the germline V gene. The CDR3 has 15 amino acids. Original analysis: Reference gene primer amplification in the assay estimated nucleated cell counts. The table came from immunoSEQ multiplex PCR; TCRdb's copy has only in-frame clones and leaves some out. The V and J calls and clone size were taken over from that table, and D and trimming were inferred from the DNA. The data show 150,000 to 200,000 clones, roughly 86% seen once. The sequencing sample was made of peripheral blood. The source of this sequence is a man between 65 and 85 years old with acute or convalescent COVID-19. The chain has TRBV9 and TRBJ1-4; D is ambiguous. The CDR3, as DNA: TGTGCCAGCAGCGTAGAATCCGGCTTCGGAGGAAAACTGTTTTTT. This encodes CASSVESGFGGKLFF.